Each of the 32 T cell receptor beta chains below was sequenced from the same sample in a study of early T cells in non-severe SARS-CoV-2 infection. TCRdb recomputed calls from the 5' RACE reads with MiXCR, one row per CDR3 protein. This sample has tens of thousands of distinct CDR3 sequences, with roughly 7.7% found just once. Sequencing was done on a sample of whole blood. The receptors derive from an adult who was a healthcare worker with PCR-confirmed SARS-CoV-2 infection or an uninfected control (not recorded which).

In its sample, this clonotype was seen a few times. The rearrangement links TRBV11-2 to TRBJ2-1; 7 nucleotides match TRBD2. This CDR3 has 14 amino acids. Germline V gene sequence: CDR1 SGHAT, CDR2 FQNNGV. The trim removed 4 bases at V and 0 bases at J, leaving 0 bases unmatched. The CDR3 nucleotides are TGTGCCAGCAGCTCGGGGGGCTCCTACAATGAGCAGTTCTTC. Its translation: CASSSGGSYNEQFF.

This clonotype was found a few times. The chain couples TRBV5-6 to TRBJ2-3; 10 bases align to TRBD2. CDR1 SGHDT and CDR2 YYEEEE come from the germline V gene. This CDR3 contains 14 residues. The CDR3 coding sequence is TGTGCTATCAGCGGGAGGGGAAAAACAGATACGCAGTATTTT. Translating it yields CAISGRGKTDTQYF.

This clonotype has a handful of counts. The rearrangement links TRBV10-3 to TRBJ2-3, with D perhaps TRBD2 (6 bases). The germline V gene has CDR1 ENHRY and CDR2 SYGVKD. Trimming removed 7 bases at V and 0 bases at J, with 11 bases between. This CDR3 has 14 amino acids. In nucleotides, the CDR3 is TGTGCCATCATGAGCGGGCCTAGCACAGATACGCAGTATTTT. Amino acid sequence: CAIMSGPSTDTQYF.

This clonotype came up a few times. J is TRBJ2-3 and V is TRBV2; D not certain. V dropped 3 bases and J dropped 2 bases, with 12 bases sitting between them. CDR3 length: 15 amino acids. CDR1 and CDR2 from the germline V gene are SNHLY and FYNNEI. CDR3 nucleotides: TGTGCCAGCAGTGAGTCCAGACTCACCACAGATACGCAGTATTTT. Translated, it gives CASSESRLTTDTQYF.

CDR3 DNA: TGTGCCAGCAGCACATACGGCGGGAGCGAAGAGACCCAGTACTTC. It translates to CASSTYGGSEETQYF. The chain links TRBV9 to TRBJ2-5; 7 bases are shared with TRBD2. The ends lost 4 bases at V and 3 bases at J; junction bases unmatched: 9. There are 15 residues in the CDR3. Germline V gene data show CDR1 as SGDLS and CDR2 as YYNGEE.

This clonotype was detected a few times. The chain employs TRBV27 and TRBJ1-5; 10 nucleotides agree with TRBD1. The germline V gene encodes CDR1 MNHEY and CDR2 SMNVEV (reference sequence). The V and J ends lost 0 bases and 4 bases, in that order; junction bases with no gene match: 0. The CDR3 spans 15 residues. In DNA, the CDR3 is TGTGCCAGCAGTTTATCGGGACAGGGGAATCAGCCCCAGCATTTT. Amino acids: CASSLSGQGNQPQHF.

There are many counts of this clonotype. CDR3 in amino acids: CASSLGPSRIGDTQYF. For the CDR3, the DNA is TGTGCCAGCAGCTTGGGCCCCTCTCGTATCGGAGATACGCAGTATTTT. V usage is TRBV5-6 and J usage is TRBJ2-3; no firm D call. Trimming removed 0 bases at V and 5 bases at J, with 16 bases between. The CDR3 contains 16 residues. Looked up from germline, CDR1 is SGHDT and CDR2 is YYEEEE.

The gene calls are TRBV20-1 and TRBJ2-7; 7 positions agree with TRBD2. J was trimmed by 5 bases and V by 1 base; bases with no gene match: 14. The germline V gene encodes CDR1 DFQATT and CDR2 SNEGSKA (reference sequence). The CDR3 has 16 residues. The CDR3 nucleotides read TGCAGTGCTAGAGCCCCGGGGGGAAATGTTGTCCACGAGCAGTACTTC. It specifies CSARAPGGNVVHEQYF.

Ten or more counts support this clonotype. J is TRBJ2-7 and V is TRBV18, with no clear D. Germline-derived CDR1 and CDR2 are KGHSH and LQKENI. The V end was cut by 0 bases, the J end by 1 base, with 4 bases between. CDR3 length: 13 amino acids. The CDR3 bases are TGTGCCAGCTCACCACCAGGGTCCTACGAGCAGTACTTC. This encodes CASSPPGSYEQYF.

This clonotype was counted a few times. This chain uses TRBV7-9 with TRBJ2-1; 7 positions match TRBD2. The CDR3 runs to 16 residues. V gave up 5 bases and J gave up 3 bases; unmatched junction bases: 10. The germline V gene encodes CDR1 SEHNR and CDR2 FQNEAQ (reference sequence). The CDR3 DNA follows: TGTGCCAGCAGCCGAGGTGGGGAGGGCGTCTACAATGAGCAGTTCTTC. Its protein is CASSRGGEGVYNEQFF.

This chain connects TRBV7-6 to TRBJ2-3; D is perhaps TRBD1 (6 bases). Trimming took 5 bases from V and 1 from J, leaving 16 bases between them. There are 16 residues in the CDR3. CDR1 is SGHVS and CDR2 is FNYEAQ in the germline V gene. The CDR3 DNA is TGTGCCAGCAGCGGACAGACGGGTCTAGGCACAGATACGCAGTATTTT. Its translation is CASSGQTGLGTDTQYF.

This clonotype was observed a few times. The chain couples TRBV3-1 to TRBJ1-1; TRBD1 agrees at 12 bases. This CDR3 region has 13 residues. Germline CDR1 and CDR2: LGHDT and YNNKEL (reference sequence). The trim removed 5 bases at V and 8 bases at J, leaving 3 bases unmatched. This CDR3 is CASSGDRGREAFF. The DNA for the CDR3 is TGTGCCAGCAGCGGGGACAGGGGGCGCGAAGCTTTCTTT.

The V gene is TRBV29-1, the J gene TRBJ2-3; the D gene is possibly TRBD2 (6 bases). With 3 bases removed from V and 1 base from J, the gap between germline ends came to 14 bases. Per the germline V gene, CDR1 is SQVTM and CDR2 is ANQGSEA. This CDR3 spans 15 amino acids. The CDR3 DNA follows: TGCAGCGTTGAGCACTTGGACTATCGCACAGATACGCAGTATTTT. Amino acid sequence: CSVEHLDYRTDTQYF.

This clonotype was seen repeatedly, ten times or more. The rearrangement links TRBV11-2 to TRBJ2-3, with D possibly TRBD2 on 6 matching bases. Trimming pared 5 bases from V and 0 bases from J, leaving 21 bases between. This CDR3 contains 18 residues. The germline CDR1 and CDR2 sequences are SGHAT and FQNNGV. CDR3 nucleotides: TGTGCCAGCAGCATGCCCTTCGTAGCGGACCATAGCACAGATACGCAGTATTTT. Translated: CASSMPFVADHSTDTQYF.

In this sample, this clonotype turned up many times. The gene calls are TRBV18 and TRBJ1-1, with D unclear. There are 14 residues in the CDR3. The ends were cut back, 2 bases at V and 4 bases at J, with 11 bases in the middle. CDR1 and CDR2 (germline): KGHSH, LQKENI. The CDR3 DNA is TGTGCCAGCTCACCAACGGAACCGATCACTGAAGCTTTCTTT. Translation: CASSPTEPITEAFF. Using reference TRBV18 and TRBJ1-1 for the parts outside the CDR3, the full variable domain is NAGVMQNPRHLVRRRGQEARLRCSPMKGHSHVYWYRQLPEEGLKFMVYLQKENIIDESGMPKERFSAEFPKEGPSILRIQQVVRGDSAAYFCASSPTEPITEAFFGQGTRLTVV.

The rearrangement joins TRBV7-6 to TRBJ1-4; TRBD1 might be the D (5 bases). Germline assignment: CDR1 SGHVS and CDR2 FNYEAQ. The germline V and J ends were trimmed by 1 base and 10 bases, with 7 bases remaining between them. The CDR3 length is 12 residues. This chain's CDR3 is CASSLEGAKLFF. The CDR3, as DNA: TGTGCCAGCAGCTTAGAAGGGGCAAAACTGTTTTTT.

This rearrangement joins TRBV14 to TRBJ2-7; D not certain. The CDR3 covers 13 residues. CDR1 is SGHDN and CDR2 is FVKESK in the germline V gene. Trimming left V 4 bases short and J 2 bases short, with 9 bases between. The CDR3 coding sequence is TGTGCCAGCAGCCTAGAGGTCACCTACGAGCAGTACTTC. Encoded protein: CASSLEVTYEQYF. The entire variable domain, with the rest obtained from reference TRBV14 and TRBJ2-7, is as follows: EAGVTQFPSHSVIEKGQTVTLRCDPISGHDNLYWYRRVMGKEIKFLLHFVKESKQDESGMPNNRFLAERTGGTYSTLKVQPAELEDSGVYFCASSLEVTYEQYFGPGTRLTVT.

The rearrangement joins TRBV2 to TRBJ2-1, with D unclear. CDR1 SNHLY and CDR2 FYNNEI come from the germline V gene. The CDR3 contains 12 residues. V lost 7 bases, J lost 2 bases, and 6 bases lay in between. The CDR3: CASNSAYNEQFF. The CDR3 nucleotides are TGTGCCAGCAACAGCGCCTACAATGAGCAGTTCTTC.

This clonotype was recorded at least ten times. The rearrangement uses TRBV3-1 and TRBJ2-5; perhaps TRBD1 as D (6 bases). Germline V CDR1 and CDR2: LGHDT, YNNKEL (reference sequence). Trimming pared 1 base from V and 2 bases from J, leaving 17 bases between. This CDR3 contains 17 residues. The CDR3 DNA reads TGTGCCAGCAGCCAAGCTTATGGCAGGGGCGGGCAAGAGACCCAGTACTTC. It specifies CASSQAYGRGGQETQYF.

The sample holds a few counts of this clonotype. The rearrangement links TRBV20-1 to TRBJ2-3; D is perhaps TRBD2 (6 bases). The CDR3 covers 14 residues. Between the trimmed V and J ends, which lost 6 bases and 3 bases, there was a span of 16 bases. Germline V lookup: CDR1 DFQATT, CDR2 SNEGSKA (reference sequence). This CDR3 is CSAVAAQRTDTQYF. The DNA for the CDR3 is TGCAGTGCGGTAGCGGCCCAACGGACAGATACGCAGTATTTT.

This clonotype was seen a few times. This chain connects TRBV5-1 to TRBJ2-5; TRBD1 aligns across 9 bases. Germline values: CDR1 SGHRS, CDR2 YFSETQ. This CDR3 comprises 14 residues. Trimming cost V 4 bases and J 3 bases; bases outside gene matches: 4. Written as DNA, the CDR3 is TGCGCCAGCAGCGGGACAGGGAGAGAAGAGACCCAGTACTTC. It yields the protein CASSGTGREETQYF.

This clonotype was detected ten times or more. The chain has TRBV27 and TRBJ2-2, with a tentative D call TRBD1 (6 bases). The length of the CDR3 is 13 residues. Between the trimmed V and J ends, which lost 5 bases and 5 bases, there was a span of 9 bases. CDR1 is MNHEY and CDR2 is SMNVEV in the germline V gene (reference sequence). The CDR3 sequence: CASSIDRTGELFF. CDR3 bases: TGTGCCAGCAGTATAGACAGGACCGGGGAGCTGTTTTTT.

This clonotype was seen a few times. The gene calls are TRBV5-6 and TRBJ2-5, with 10 bases fitting TRBD2. Per germline, CDR1 SGHDT and CDR2 YYEEEE. The CDR3 has 18 amino acids. With 4 bases clipped from V and 3 bases from J, the junction kept 15 bases outside the gene matches. The CDR3 DNA follows: TGTGCCAGCAGCCGGGTGGTGGCTAGCGGGAGTCATGAAGAGACCCAGTACTTC. It translates to CASSRVVASGSHEETQYF.

V and J are TRBV19 and TRBJ2-3; unclear D gene. V lost 4 bases and J lost 4, with 12 bases in between. The germline gives CDR1 LNHDA, CDR2 SQIVND (reference sequence). This CDR3 region has 14 residues. The CDR3 loop reads CASSTSQVADTQYF. The CDR3 bases are TGTGCCAGTAGTACCTCCCAGGTTGCAGATACGCAGTATTTT.

This clonotype was found a few times. This chain connects TRBV4-1 to TRBJ2-1; 7 bases line up with TRBD2. The CDR3 spans 17 residues. J lost 7 bases, V lost 0 bases, and 12 bases had no gene match. Germline CDR1 MGHRA, CDR2 YSYEKL. The CDR3 loop is CASSQDHRLAGRNEQFF. The CDR3 coding sequence is TGCGCCAGCAGCCAAGATCATAGACTAGCTGGTAGGAATGAGCAGTTCTTC.

This sequence joins TRBV6-6 and TRBJ2-7; D call uncertain. From germline, CDR1 is MNHNY and CDR2 SVGAGI (reference sequence). V lost 10 bases to trimming and J lost 2 bases, with 15 bases between them. The CDR3 covers 13 residues. The CDR3 here is CATKKGPPYEQYF. DNA of the CDR3: TGTGCCACCAAGAAAGGGCCCCCCTACGAGCAGTACTTC.

This clonotype was recorded a few times. The chain combines TRBV24-1 with TRBJ2-1; D may be TRBD1 (6 bases). The CDR3 covers 16 residues. The germline gives CDR1 KGHDR, CDR2 SFDVKD. V was clipped by 4 bases and J by 4 bases, with 16 bases between them. The DNA for the CDR3 is TGTGCCACCAGTGACCCCTCAGGGGCGGCGTACAATGAGCAGTTCTTC. Amino acids: CATSDPSGAAYNEQFF.

This clonotype was found many times. The chain uses TRBV27 and TRBJ2-1; 8 bases fit TRBD2. The trim removed 2 bases at V and 0 bases at J, leaving 0 bases unmatched. Germline V gene data show CDR1 as MNHEY and CDR2 as SMNVEV (reference sequence). This CDR3 has 15 amino acids. The CDR3: CASSLSGSSYNEQFF. In nucleotides, the CDR3 is TGTGCCAGCAGTTTAAGCGGGAGCTCCTACAATGAGCAGTTCTTC.

This clonotype was found many times. The chain uses TRBV6-4 and TRBJ2-2, with D possibly TRBD1 on 5 matching bases. Germline V gene lookup returns CDR1 MRHNA and CDR2 SNTAGT. With 4 bases removed from V and 6 bases from J, the gap between germline ends came to 12 bases. The CDR3 loop spans 14 amino acids. CDR3 protein: CASSVQAWAGELFF. The CDR3 region has the DNA TGTGCCAGCAGTGTACAGGCCTGGGCCGGGGAGCTGTTTTTT.

Relative to its sample, this clonotype is medium-sized. This rearrangement joins TRBV7-6 to TRBJ1-5; TRBD1 matches at 7 bases. Trimming at V came to 5 bases and at J to 4 bases, leaving 8 bases not matched to a gene. The germline V gene encodes CDR1 SGHVS and CDR2 FNYEAQ. The CDR3 length is 15 residues. The CDR3 DNA follows: TGTGCCAGCAGCACAGGGGCCGCCCCAAATCAGCCCCAGCATTTT. The encoded protein is CASSTGAAPNQPQHF.

This clonotype appeared a few times. This chain links TRBV6-6 with TRBJ2-3, with 8 bases aligning to TRBD1. This CDR3 is built from 14 residues. Germline assignment: CDR1 MNHNY and CDR2 SVGAGI (reference sequence). Unmatched junction bases numbered 0, after V lost 4 bases and J lost 0 bases. CDR3 DNA: TGTGCCAGCAGTTGGACAGGGAGCACAGATACGCAGTATTTT. This sequence encodes CASSWTGSTDTQYF.

There are a few counts of this clonotype. The chain recombines TRBV27 with TRBJ1-6, with D perhaps matching TRBD1 (5 bases). The CDR3 consists of 15 residues. Germline V gene lookup returns CDR1 MNHEY and CDR2 SMNVEV (reference sequence). V lost 5 bases, J lost 8 bases, and 16 bases lay in between. The DNA for the CDR3 is TGTGCCAGCAGTCGGGCGTGGGGGATGGATTCACCCCTCCACTTT. This translates into CASSRAWGMDSPLHF.